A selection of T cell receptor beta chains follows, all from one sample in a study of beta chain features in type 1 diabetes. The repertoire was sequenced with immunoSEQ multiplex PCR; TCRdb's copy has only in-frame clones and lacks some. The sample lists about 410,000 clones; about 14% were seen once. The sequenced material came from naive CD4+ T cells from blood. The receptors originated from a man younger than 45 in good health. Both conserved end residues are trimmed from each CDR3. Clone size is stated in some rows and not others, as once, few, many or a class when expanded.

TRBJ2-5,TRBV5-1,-,ASSGSDGETQY
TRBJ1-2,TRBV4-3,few,ASSQPGQTNYGYT
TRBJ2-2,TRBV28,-,ASSLGSNTGELF
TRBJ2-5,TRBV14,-,ASSDRTSGGLGETQY
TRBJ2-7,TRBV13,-,ASSWGQNRYEQY
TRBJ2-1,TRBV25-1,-,ASSELQGLASLNEQF
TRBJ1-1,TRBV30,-,AWSVLGTRGAF
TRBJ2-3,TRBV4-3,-,ASSQDGTGADTQY
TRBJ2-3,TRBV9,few,ASSVLGQGSDTQY
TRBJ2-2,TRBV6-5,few,ASSYWTGSNTGELF
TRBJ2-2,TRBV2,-,ASSSTGTGELF
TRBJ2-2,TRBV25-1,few,ASSEPGPAQKLF
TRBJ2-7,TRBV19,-,ASSTHYEQY
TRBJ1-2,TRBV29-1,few,SVGGLEGYT
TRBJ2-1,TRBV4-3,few,ASSADIYNEQF
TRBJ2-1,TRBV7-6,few,ASSSLAGSSYNEQF
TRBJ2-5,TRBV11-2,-,ASSLGLAETQY
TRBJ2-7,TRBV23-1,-,ASSQGGDHEQY
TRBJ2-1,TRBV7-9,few,ASSPGVYEQF
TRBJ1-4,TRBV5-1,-,ASSLGGSGEKLF
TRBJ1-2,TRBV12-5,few,ASGLVRSYGYT
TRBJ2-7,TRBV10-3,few,AIRGQAYEQY
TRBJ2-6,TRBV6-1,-,ASDGDSGANVLT
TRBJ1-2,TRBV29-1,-,SVFPGQSRGYT
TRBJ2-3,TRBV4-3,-,ASSPSVVAGGLDTQY
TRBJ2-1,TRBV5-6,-,ASSLGGTGNNEQF
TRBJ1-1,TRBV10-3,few,AITGDRETEAF
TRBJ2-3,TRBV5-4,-,ASSFPTSGSTDTQY
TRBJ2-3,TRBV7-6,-,ASSLGVAAGTDTQY
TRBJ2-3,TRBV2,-,ASSEKPGHIGAPIQLKY
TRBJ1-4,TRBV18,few,ASSPQNEKLF
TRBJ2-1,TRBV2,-,ASSEGTGNAF
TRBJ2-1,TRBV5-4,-,ASMLAGGPREQF
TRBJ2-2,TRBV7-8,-,ASSLRVNTGELF
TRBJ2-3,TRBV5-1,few,ASSPDRAGTDTQY
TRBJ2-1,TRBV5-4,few,ASSPTMLENNEQF
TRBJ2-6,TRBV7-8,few,ASSLALGTRVSVLT